This TCR beta chain was captured in a study of blood T cell repertoires in COVID-19. Study-level information: There were acute and convalescent COVID-19 samples, and they came from the United States, Italy and Spain.

This table comes from immunoSEQ multiplex PCR, and its TCRdb copy is limited to in-frame clones, with some not included. In the table there are over 250,000 clones, roughly nine tenths of which are singletons. Trimming left V 6 bases short and J 4 bases short, with 12 bases between. The CDR3 is 14 amino acids. Germline V lookup: CDR1 WNHNN, CDR2 SYGVQD (reference sequence). The clonotype was recovered from a man in his sixties who had recovered from COVID-19. The chain uses TRBV10-1 and TRBJ1-4, with D uncertain. The sample taken for sequencing was peripheral blood. The CDR3 region has the DNA TGCGCCAGCAGCGAAGACGGGGATAATGAAAAACTGTTTTTT. Translating it yields CASSEDGDNEKLFF.